The 29 T cell receptor beta chains in this list originate from one sample, sequenced in a study of a mutant IDH1 vaccine in newly diagnosed glioma (dated by TCRdb to the early 2020s). The sample's time point label is to be understood as: week 47, end of study. Each vaccine dose was 300 ug of a 20-mer mutant IDH1 peptide in Montanide, given subcutaneously with topical imiquimod. For these receptors, no antigen is known. Library preparation employed the immunoSEQ multiplex PCR assay. TCRdb holds this immuneACCESS table with in-frame rearrangements only. Some clones are missing; in checked studies, unresolved V genes explain under half, and the rest has no known cause. For this sample the table gives almost 95,000 clones, of which over 85% were detected only once. 0.7% to 0.95% of the sample comes from the top ten. Here the sequenced sample was PBMCs, taken from a glioma patient whose treatment included an IDH1 peptide vaccine. All receptors come from a woman in her 50s with glioma.

The chain is built from TRBV7-5 and TRBJ2-7; no DNA check was done on the table's D call, TRBD1. TRBV7-5 is listed as a pseudogene. CDR3 length equals 11 residues. The CDR3 region has the DNA TGTGCCAGAAGCTCATTCTACGAGCAGTACTTC. Residues: CARSSFYEQYF.

Worth noting for this clone: Other nucleotide sequences in the sample specify the same CDR3. The rearrangement uses TRBV9 and TRBJ2-1; 7 nucleotides line up with TRBD2. With V trimmed by 0 bases and J by 4 bases, 4 bases remained unmatched. The germline V gene has CDR1 SGDLS and CDR2 YYNGEE. The CDR3 spans 15 residues. The CDR3 loop reads CASSVGLAEYNEQFF. The CDR3 DNA is TGTGCCAGCAGCGTAGGTCTAGCGGAGTACAATGAGCAGTTCTTC.

The rearrangement joins TRBV7-9 to TRBJ2-3; D call uncertain. There are 13 residues in the CDR3. The V end lost 3 bases, the J end lost 6 bases, and 10 bases lay between the germline ends. CDR1 is SEHNR, CDR2 FQNEAQ, per germline (reference sequence). The CDR3 protein is CASSFTDGDTQYF. The CDR3, as DNA: TGTGCCAGCAGCTTTACCGATGGGGATACGCAGTATTTT. Based on the CDR3 plus reference TRBV7-9 and TRBJ2-3, the full variable domain is DTGVSQNPRHKITKRGQNVTFRCDPISEHNRLYWYRQTLGQGPEFLTYFQNEAQLEKSRLLSDRFSAERPKGSFSTLEIQRTEQGDSAMYLCASSFTDGDTQYFGPGTRLTVL.

The V and J genes are TRBV2 and TRBJ2-7, with unresolved D. The CDR3 contains 14 residues. The germline gives CDR1 SNHLY, CDR2 FYNNEI. Trimming took off 3 bases at V and 0 bases at J, with 9 bases between the two ends. CDR3 sequence reads: CASSERATSYEQYF. The CDR3, as DNA: TGTGCCAGCAGTGAGAGAGCCACCTCCTACGAGCAGTACTTC.

This clone was recorded once. The chain joins TRBV5-4 to TRBJ1-2; D unresolved. CDR1 SGHNT and CDR2 YYREEE come from the germline V gene (reference sequence). The CDR3 sequence is 14 residues long. Trimming cost V 0 bases and J 7 bases, with 13 bases left between them. The CDR3 loop reads CASSLERSAPGYTF. CDR3 DNA sequence: TGTGCCAGCAGCTTGGAAAGATCGGCTCCTGGCTACACCTTC.

The V call is TRBV27, the J call TRBJ1-1; D uncertain. Trimming stripped 1 base from V and 1 base from J, with 7 bases between. The CDR3 spans 14 residues. In germline, CDR1 is MNHEY, CDR2 SMNVEV (reference sequence). The CDR3 bases are TGTGCCAGCAGTTTATGGGTGGGGAACACTGAAGCTTTCTTT. Translating gives CASSLWVGNTEAFF.

V usage is TRBV9 and J usage is TRBJ2-1; maybe TRBD1 (6 bases). The CDR3 contains 14 residues. The ends were cut back, 4 bases at V and 9 bases at J, with 17 bases in the middle. Germline V CDR1 and CDR2: SGDLS, YYNGEE. The CDR3 loop reads CASSPEGVMGEQFF. CDR3 DNA sequence: TGTGCCAGCAGCCCAGAGGGGGTTATGGGTGAGCAGTTCTTC.

The rearrangement joins TRBV7-9 to TRBJ2-5; D remains unclear. Germline V gene data show CDR1 as SEHNR and CDR2 as FQNEAQ (reference sequence). The CDR3 totals 14 residues. Trimming removed 1 base from V and 0 bases from J, with 6 bases in between. In DNA, the CDR3 is TGTGCCAGCAGCTTAGGAGCGTACCAAGAGACCCAGTACTTC. This gives the protein CASSLGAYQETQYF.

CDR3 in amino acids: CASSQDSPFSAQHF. In DNA form, the CDR3 reads TGCGCCAGCAGCCAAGATTCTCCTTTTTCAGCCCAGCATTTT. The chain is built from TRBV4-1 and TRBJ1-5; D is uncertain. The germline gives CDR1 MGHRA, CDR2 YSYEKL. V dropped 0 bases and J dropped 11 bases, with 14 bases sitting between them. The CDR3 contains 14 residues.

The rearrangement joins TRBV4-2 to TRBJ1-4; the D is unclear. This CDR3 contains 15 residues. Between the trimmed V and J ends, which lost 1 base and 0 bases, there was a span of 6 bases. Per germline, CDR1 LGHNA and CDR2 YNFKEQ. The CDR3, as DNA: TGTGCCAGCAGCCAAGTGGGGACAACTAATGAAAAACTGTTTTTT. It encodes CASSQVGTTNEKLFF.

This clone has only one observation. J is TRBJ2-7 and V is TRBV29-1, with 7 bases fitting TRBD2. The CDR3 covers 14 residues. CDR1 and CDR2 from the germline V gene are SQVTM and ANQGSEA. The V gene end was trimmed by 4 bases and the J gene end by 9 bases; junction bases not matched to a gene: 15. CDR3 in DNA: TGCAGCGTTGGGGGGTCGAGCGGGATGCTCGGGCAGTACTTC. Protein: CSVGGSSGMLGQYF.

The chain joins TRBV30 to TRBJ1-2; maybe TRBD1 (5 bases). Germline values: CDR1 GTSNPN, CDR2 SVGIG (reference sequence). V lost 2 bases and J 6 bases, leaving 13 bases between the germline ends. There are 13 residues in the CDR3. The CDR3 loop reads CAWSRWGGDGYTF. CDR3 bases: TGTGCCTGGAGTCGGTGGGGGGGTGATGGCTACACCTTC.

The chain recombines TRBV10-2 with TRBJ1-6; 10 nucleotides match TRBD1. Unmatched junction bases numbered 5, after V lost 6 bases and J lost 9 bases. Looked up from germline, CDR1 is WSHSY and CDR2 is SAAADI. The CDR3 loop spans 14 amino acids. CDR3 region: CASRETGGGSPLHF. The CDR3 DNA sequence: TGCGCCAGCAGGGAGACAGGGGGCGGTTCACCCCTCCACTTT.

The CDR3 nucleotides are TGCGCCAGCAGCCAAGGTGGGGGAGGAAATGAGCAGTTCTTC. Its protein product is CASSQGGGGNEQFF. The V and J genes are TRBV4-1 and TRBJ2-1, with D perhaps matching TRBD2 (6 bases). Trimming took off 1 base at V and 7 bases at J, with 11 bases between the two ends. The CDR3 length is 14 residues. CDR1 is MGHRA, CDR2 YSYEKL, per germline.

The rearrangement joins TRBV4-1 to TRBJ2-7; perhaps TRBD2 as D (6 bases). The germline CDR1 and CDR2 sequences are MGHRA and YSYEKL. Trimming removed 4 bases from V and 2 bases from J, with 15 bases in between. This CDR3 comprises 15 residues. CDR3 protein: CASSPRAGRTYEQYF. As DNA, the CDR3 is TGCGCCAGCAGCCCACGCGCGGGGCGGACCTACGAGCAGTACTTC.

The chain uses TRBV2 and TRBJ2-3; no clear D. CDR1 is SNHLY, CDR2 FYNNEI, per germline. CDR3 size: 12 residues. V dropped 3 bases and J dropped 6 bases, with 7 bases sitting between them. CDR3 protein: CASSDNGDTQYF. The CDR3 region has the DNA TGTGCCAGCAGTGATAACGGGGATACGCAGTATTTT.

The rearrangement uses TRBV28 and TRBJ1-5; TRBD1 is a possible D gene (5 bases). Germline assignment: CDR1 MDHEN and CDR2 SYDVKM. There are 16 residues in the CDR3. V dropped 7 bases and J dropped 0 bases, with 16 bases sitting between them. The CDR3 nucleotides read TGTGCCAGCACCCCGGCGGGGGAGGCTAGCAATCAGCCCCAGCATTTT. It is translated as CASTPAGEASNQPQHF.

The genes are TRBV7-2 and TRBJ1-2; no clear D. The CDR3 runs 15 residues. CDR1 and CDR2 (germline): SGHTA, FQGNSA. V lost 4 bases, J lost 5 bases, and 17 bases lay in between. CDR3 bases: TGTGCCAGCAGCTCCCGGTCGTCCCACTCGTATGGCTACACCTTC. This gives the protein CASSSRSSHSYGYTF.

The chain employs TRBV27 and TRBJ2-3; tentatively, D is TRBD2 (7 bases). CDR3 size: 15 residues. V was shortened by 3 bases and J by 2 bases, with 12 bases between the two germline ends. Looked up from germline, CDR1 is MNHEY and CDR2 is SMNVEV (reference sequence). CDR3 bases: TGTGCCAGCAGTTTTGGGGGGGCTCTCACAGATACGCAGTATTTT. Translation: CASSFGGALTDTQYF.

Worth noting for this clone: Its ends do not fully match the called genes, so a read error is possible. The gene calls are TRBV7-7 and TRBJ2-2, with a weak D call TRBD1 (6 bases). Looked up from germline, CDR1 is SSHAT and CDR2 is FNYEAQ (reference sequence). This CDR3 has 14 residues. The CDR3 DNA follows: TGTGCTAGCAGCCGGGACATCAACACCGGGGAGCTGTTTTTT. Its translation is CASSRDINTGELFF.

The J gene is TRBJ2-1, the V gene TRBV4-1; no firm D call. Per germline, CDR1 MGHRA and CDR2 YSYEKL. V was clipped by 4 bases and J by 1 base, with 5 bases between them. This CDR3 is 13 amino acids long. The CDR3: CASSPGSYNEQFF. The CDR3 DNA follows: TGCGCCAGCAGCCCCGGGTCCTACAATGAGCAGTTCTTC.

The chain links TRBV4-2 to TRBJ2-7; TRBD1 is a possible D gene (6 bases). Germline CDR1 reads LGHNA; CDR2 reads YNFKEQ. CDR3 length: 15 amino acids. The V gene lost 1 base and the J gene lost 2 bases, with 12 bases spanning the gap. For the CDR3, the DNA is TGTGCCAGCAGCCAAGCCGGACAGCGAGCCTACGAGCAGTACTTC. It is translated as CASSQAGQRAYEQYF.

The chain uses TRBV7-9 and TRBJ2-1; TRBD2 matches 11 bases. Germline lookup yields CDR1 SEHNR and CDR2 FQNEAQ (reference sequence). V was clipped by 5 bases and J by 8 bases; unmatched bases: 8. The CDR3 extends over 15 amino acids. CDR3 nucleotides: TGTGCCAGCAGCCCGGGACTAGCGGCGGCGGATGAGCAGTTCTTC. Translated: CASSPGLAAADEQFF.

This sequence joins TRBV7-8 and TRBJ2-7; 7 bases fit TRBD2. This CDR3 has 18 amino acids. The V gene's germline CDR1 is SGHVS and CDR2 FQNEAQ. V lost 3 bases to trimming and J lost 6 bases; unmatched junction nucleotides: 20. Written as DNA, the CDR3 is TGTGCCAGCAGCTTGCGGGCAAGAGCCTGGACTAAGCGGGGCGAGCAGTACTTC. Amino acid sequence: CASSLRARAWTKRGEQYF.

This chain connects TRBV28 to TRBJ1-1, with 7 bases lining up with TRBD1. Germline V lookup: CDR1 MDHEN, CDR2 SYDVKM. V was clipped by 5 bases and J by 0 bases; unmatched bases: 6. This CDR3 has 15 amino acids. The CDR3 region is CASSTGTAMNTEAFF. The CDR3 nucleotides read TGTGCCAGCAGTACAGGGACAGCAATGAACACTGAAGCTTTCTTT.

CDR3 in amino acids: CASSDRLARKTQYF. The CDR3 DNA reads as TGTGCCAGCAGCGACCGACTAGCGCGGAAGACCCAGTACTTC. The chain carries TRBV11-2 and TRBJ2-5; 8 nucleotides line up with TRBD2. Unmatched junction bases numbered 8, after V lost 5 bases and J lost 6 bases. The CDR3 loop spans 14 amino acids. The germline V gene encodes CDR1 SGHAT and CDR2 FQNNGV.

The CDR3 DNA is TGTGCCAGTAGAACCCTAGGGGGGCATGGCTACACCTTC. It translates to CASRTLGGHGYTF. The rearrangement links TRBV19 to TRBJ1-2, with D possibly matching TRBD1 (6 bases). The V gene lost 6 bases and the J gene lost 6 bases, with 14 bases spanning the gap. Germline values: CDR1 LNHDA, CDR2 SQIVND (reference sequence). This CDR3 is built from 13 residues.

V usage is TRBV28 and J usage is TRBJ1-5; D call uncertain. V lost 7 bases and J 2 bases, leaving 27 bases between the germline ends. The germline V gene encodes CDR1 MDHEN and CDR2 SYDVKM. This CDR3 is 19 amino acids long. CDR3 region: CASTSAVGRRRSGNQPQHF. CDR3 in DNA: TGTGCCAGCACCAGCGCTGTCGGCAGGAGGCGTTCCGGCAATCAGCCCCAGCATTTT.

The rearrangement uses TRBV6-1 and TRBJ1-1, with 7 bases identical to TRBD1. The CDR3 loop spans 13 amino acids. The germline V gene has CDR1 MNHNS and CDR2 SASEGT. V dropped 5 bases and J dropped 4; count of bases not matched to a gene: 4. CDR3 amino acids: CASSTQGGTEAFF. CDR3 DNA sequence: TGTGCCAGCAGTACCCAGGGGGGCACTGAAGCTTTCTTT.